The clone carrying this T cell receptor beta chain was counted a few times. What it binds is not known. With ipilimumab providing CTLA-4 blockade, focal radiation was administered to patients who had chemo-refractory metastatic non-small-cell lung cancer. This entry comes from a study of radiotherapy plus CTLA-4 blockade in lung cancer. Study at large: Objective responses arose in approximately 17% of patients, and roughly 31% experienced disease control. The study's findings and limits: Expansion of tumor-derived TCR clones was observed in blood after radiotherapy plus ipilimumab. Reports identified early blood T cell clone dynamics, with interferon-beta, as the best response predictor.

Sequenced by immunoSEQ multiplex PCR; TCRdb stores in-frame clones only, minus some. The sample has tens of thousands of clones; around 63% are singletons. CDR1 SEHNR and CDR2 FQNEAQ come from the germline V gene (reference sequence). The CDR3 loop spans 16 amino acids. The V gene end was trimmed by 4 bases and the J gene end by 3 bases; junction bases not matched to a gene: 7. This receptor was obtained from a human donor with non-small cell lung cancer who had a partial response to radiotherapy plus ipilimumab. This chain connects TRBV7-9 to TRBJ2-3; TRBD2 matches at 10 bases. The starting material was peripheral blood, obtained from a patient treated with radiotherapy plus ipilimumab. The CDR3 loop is CASSSISGGPTDTQYF. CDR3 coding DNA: TGTGCCAGCAGCTCCATTAGCGGGGGGCCTACAGATACGCAGTATTTT.